The rows below give T cell receptor beta chains drawn from one sample of a study of T-cell reconstitution after alpha-beta-depleted transplantation in children. TCRdb ran MiXCR on the PCR reads and lists one entry per CDR3 protein. This sample has 500,000 to 650,000 distinct CDR3 sequences; 10% to 15% occur once, and the top ten carry approximately 2%. The input for sequencing was PBMCs, mostly from graft donor cells, taken 360 days after TCRalphabeta/CD19-depleted stem cell transplant. The receptors here all came from a male patient younger than 18 who had a stem cell transplant for acute myeloid leukemia, so the T cells may come from the graft donor. Both conserved end residues are part of each CDR3. D genes are given only for firm matches. Size values are once, few and many counts, or a class for expanded clones, and some rows have none.

TRBJ2-5	TRBV21-1	.	.	CASSKRVWDYQETQYF	TGTGCCAGCAGCAAAAGGGTATGGGACTACCAAGAGACCCAGTACTTC
TRBJ1-1	TRBV7-9	many	.	CASSFPRGESRRNNTEAFF	TGTGCCAGCAGCTTCCCGCGGGGAGAAAGCAGGCGGAATAACACTGAAGCTTTCTTT
TRBJ2-1	TRBV27	.	.	CAYKLLGQTF	TGTGCCTACAAATTGTTAGGGCAAACCTTC
TRBJ1-1	TRBV20-1	.	TRBD1	CSAWTGRHTEAFF	TGCAGTGCGTGGACAGGGCGGCACACTGAAGCTTTCTTT
TRBJ2-7	TRBV7-9	.	TRBD2	CASSLKVSAGGYEQYF	TGTGCCAGCAGCTTAAAAGTATCAGCGGGAGGCTACGAGCAGTACTTC
TRBJ2-3	TRBV5-6	.	.	CASSLGGRVKDTQYF	TGTGCCAGCAGCTTGGGCGGCAGGGTCAAGGATACGCAGTATTTT
TRBJ2-1	TRBV5-1	few	TRBD1	CASSWDRTYNEQFF	TGCGCCAGCAGCTGGGACAGGACATACAATGAGCAGTTCTTC
TRBJ2-7	TRBV20-1	few	TRBD1	CSAYRQGAYEQYF	TGCAGTGCTTACCGCCAGGGGGCATACGAGCAGTACTTC
TRBJ2-2	TRBV29-1	many	TRBD1	CSVAGTGTVTGELFF	TGCAGCGTTGCGGGGACAGGGACGGTCACCGGGGAGCTGTTTTTT
TRBJ2-1	TRBV11-2	.	.	CASSPVPVTNPAPYNEQFF	TGTGCCAGCAGCCCAGTACCCGTGACTAACCCAGCCCCCTACAATGAGCAGTTCTTC
TRBJ2-7	TRBV5-6	.	.	CASRSQGSYEQYF	TGTGCCAGCCGTTCTCAGGGGTCCTACGAGCAGTACTTC
TRBJ2-1	TRBV18	.	.	CASSPLMGSSYNEQFF	TGTGCCAGCTCACCACTTATGGGGAGCTCCTACAATGAGCAGTTCTTC
TRBJ2-1	TRBV24-1	few	TRBD1	CATSDTGGRGENEQFF	TGTGCCACCAGTGATACAGGGGGCAGAGGGGAAAATGAGCAGTTCTTC
TRBJ2-6	TRBV9	many	.	CASSVVTGSRGANVLTF	TGTGCCAGCAGCGTAGTAACAGGCTCGAGGGGGGCCAACGTCCTGACTTTC
TRBJ2-7	TRBV4-3	many	.	CASSQERGYEQYF	TGCGCCAGCAGCCAAGAACGAGGGTACGAGCAGTACTTC
TRBJ2-1	TRBV29-1	.	.	CSVEKGNEQFF	TGCAGCGTTGAAAAGGGGAATGAGCAGTTCTTC
TRBJ2-1	TRBV11-2	.	TRBD2	CASSLEGLAGGEQFF	TGTGCCAGCAGCTTAGAAGGACTAGCGGGAGGGGAGCAGTTCTTC
TRBJ2-1	TRBV5-1	.	TRBD2	CASSLKIPGLADYNEQFF	TGCGCCAGCAGCTTGAAGATTCCGGGACTAGCGGACTACAATGAGCAGTTCTTC
TRBJ2-2	TRBV28	.	TRBD2	CASSPRTSGARGELFF	TGTGCCAGCAGTCCTCGGACTAGCGGGGCCCGCGGGGAGCTGTTTTTT
TRBJ1-2	TRBV12-5	.	.	CASGLKGHPSGYTF	TGTGCTAGTGGTTTGAAGGGACACCCCTCTGGCTACACCTTC
TRBJ2-2	TRBV7-9	.	TRBD2	CASRGTSAKNTGELFF	TGTGCCAGCAGGGGTACTAGCGCCAAGAACACCGGGGAGCTGTTTTTT
TRBJ1-2	TRBV28	few	TRBD1	CASATQGGKRGGYTF	TGTGCCAGCGCAACACAGGGGGGAAAACGGGGTGGCTACACCTTC
TRBJ2-5	TRBV20-1	.	TRBD2	CSARDSGSMETQYF	TGCAGTGCTAGAGATAGCGGGAGTATGGAGACCCAGTACTTC
TRBJ2-5	TRBV5-1	.	.	CASSFLRGKETQYF	TGCGCCAGCAGCTTCCTAAGAGGGAAGGAGACCCAGTACTTC
TRBJ1-2	TRBV20-1	many	TRBD1	CSARAGDSYYGYTF	TGCAGTGCTAGAGCCGGGGACAGTTACTATGGCTACACCTTC
TRBJ1-5	TRBV7-3	many	.	CASSPRIREGNQPQHF	TGTGCCAGCAGCCCCCGGATCAGGGAAGGTAATCAGCCCCAGCATTTT
TRBJ2-7	TRBV11-1	.	TRBD2	CASSLAFRSGLAGYEQYF	TGTGCCAGCAGCTTAGCATTCCGTTCCGGACTAGCGGGTTACGAGCAGTACTTC
TRBJ1-2	TRBV25-1	few	TRBD1	CASSVGTGYTF	TGTGCCAGCAGTGTGGGGACAGGGTACACCTTC
TRBJ2-1	TRBV3-1	few	TRBD2	CASSPGLAGGGGQFF	TGTGCCAGCAGCCCGGGACTAGCGGGAGGGGGGGGGCAGTTCTTC
TRBJ2-7	TRBV4-3	many	.	CASSQLHQAYEQYF	TGCGCCAGCAGCCAACTCCACCAGGCTTACGAGCAGTACTTC
TRBJ2-2	TRBV7-6	.	TRBD2	CASSLAVASGINTGELFF	TGTGCCAGCAGCTTAGCCGTAGCTAGCGGGATTAACACCGGGGAGCTGTTTTTT
TRBJ1-4	TRBV28	medium-sized	.	CASSLTGLNEKLFF	TGTGCCAGCAGTTTGACAGGACTTAATGAAAAACTGTTTTTT
TRBJ2-7	TRBV20-1	few	TRBD1	CSALRTGPKNEQYF	TGCAGTGCCCTCAGGACAGGGCCAAAGAACGAGCAGTACTTC
TRBJ1-1	TRBV4-2	.	.	CASSQVRAVNTEAFF	TGTGCCAGCAGCCAAGTTCGGGCCGTGAACACTGAAGCTTTCTTT
TRBJ2-3	TRBV7-2	many	.	CASSLGFSTDTQYF	TGTGCCAGCAGCTTAGGTTTCAGCACAGATACGCAGTATTTT
TRBJ2-2	TRBV7-9	few	.	CASSTRETNTGELFF	TGTGCCAGCAGCACCCGGGAAACAAACACCGGGGAGCTGTTTTTT
TRBJ2-4	TRBV27	.	TRBD2	CASSEGLAGVKNIQYF	TGTGCCAGCAGTGAAGGACTAGCGGGGGTGAAAAACATTCAGTACTTC
TRBJ2-7	TRBV12-3/TRBV12-4	few	TRBD2	CASSLPGLHLGEQYF	TGTGCCAGCAGTTTGCCGGGACTACATTTGGGAGAGCAGTACTTC
TRBJ2-2	TRBV7-8	.	.	CASSYEGSPGKNTGELFF	TGTGCCAGCAGTTACGAGGGGTCCCCAGGGAAGAACACCGGGGAGCTGTTTTTT
TRBJ1-1	TRBV5-6	.	.	CASSLGWGSNTEAFF	TGTGCCAGCAGCCTTGGATGGGGATCGAACACTGAAGCTTTCTTT
TRBJ2-7	TRBV7-3	.	TRBD2	CASSHGLAGAYEQYF	TGTGCCAGCAGCCACGGACTAGCGGGAGCCTACGAGCAGTACTTC
TRBJ2-1	TRBV6-1	few	TRBD2	CASKVKLAGVGEQFF	TGTGCCAGCAAGGTTAAACTAGCGGGAGTTGGGGAGCAGTTCTTC
TRBJ2-7	TRBV29-1	few	TRBD2	CSAGSLAGIYEQYF	TGCAGCGCCGGTTCTCTAGCGGGAATTTACGAGCAGTACTTC
TRBJ2-7	TRBV28	few	.	CASSAYARNISLYEQYF	TGTGCCAGCAGTGCATATGCAAGAAACATCTCCCTCTACGAGCAGTACTTC
TRBJ2-1	TRBV12-3/TRBV12-4	.	TRBD2	CASRLPGLAASSYNEQFF	TGTGCCAGCAGGCTTCCGGGACTAGCGGCGAGCTCCTACAATGAGCAGTTCTTC
TRBJ2-5	TRBV13	few	.	CASSLGPRQETQYF	TGTGCCAGCAGCTTAGGCCCAAGACAAGAGACCCAGTACTTC
TRBJ2-2	TRBV19	.	TRBD1	CASGSIRTGGNTGELFF	TGTGCCAGTGGGAGCATCAGGACAGGGGGGAACACCGGGGAGCTGTTTTTT
TRBJ2-2	TRBV7-6	few	TRBD1	CASSLVGGGANTGELFF	TGTGCCAGCAGCTTAGTAGGGGGCGGAGCGAACACCGGGGAGCTGTTTTTT
TRBJ1-2	TRBV6-5	.	TRBD1	CASSYRTGGGGYTF	TGTGCCAGCAGTTACCGGACAGGGGGAGGCGGCTACACCTTC
TRBJ2-7	TRBV28	many	TRBD1	CASSPGTGKSYEQYF	TGTGCCAGCAGCCCAGGGACAGGGAAGTCCTACGAGCAGTACTTC
TRBJ2-2	TRBV7-9	.	TRBD2	CATLTGGNTGELFF	TGTGCCACCCTGACGGGGGGGAACACCGGGGAGCTGTTTTTT
TRBJ2-7	TRBV6-5	.	.	CASSYSGGLSYEQYF	TGTGCCAGCAGTTACTCAGGGGGTCTATCCTACGAGCAGTACTTC